This record concerns one TCR beta chain sequence. This entry is derived from a study of blood T cell repertoires in COVID-19. Turning to the study itself: Nucleic acid was either cDNA or gDNA, and it came from T cells, B-cell-depleted T cells, or PBMCs.

CDR1 is SGHDN, CDR2 FVKESK, per germline. The CDR3 has 13 amino acids. V lost 4 bases and J lost 0, with 6 bases in between. Data came from immunoSEQ multiplex PCR; TCRdb stores just in-frame clones and leaves some out. This sample carries about 230,000 clones, 87% of them seen once, and the ten largest clones take 11%. V and J are TRBV14 and TRBJ1-2, with D uncertain. The sequence was collected from a man younger than 40 who had recovered from COVID-19. Material for sequencing was PBMCs or T cells enriched from blood (not recorded which). The CDR3 nucleotides read TGTGCCAGCAGCCTTTTAGCTAACTATGGCTACACCTTC. Protein product: CASSLLANYGYTF.